One and the same sample provided the 7 T cell receptor beta chains below, sequenced in a study of blood T cell repertoires in COVID-19. Libraries were prepared by immunoSEQ multiplex PCR; TCRdb keeps only in-frame clonotypes and omits some of them. The sample includes approximately 60,000 clones, roughly 80% of them seen just once. Sequenced: peripheral blood. These receptor sequences come from a man in his sixties with acute or convalescent COVID-19.

A word on this clone: The same CDR3 can be traced to other DNA sequences in this sample. V is TRBV6-6 and J is TRBJ1-2; the match to TRBD1 covers 7 bases. The CDR3 runs 13 residues. J gave up 5 bases and V 3 bases, and 3 bases lay outside the gene matches. Germline loops: CDR1 MNHNY, CDR2 SVGAGI (reference sequence). CDR3 coding DNA: TGTGCCAGCAGTTATGAACAGGGGTATGGCTACACCTTC. The encoded protein is CASSYEQGYGYTF.

This clone showed up just once. The chain uses TRBV5-1 and TRBJ1-2; no clear D gene. CDR1 is SGHRS and CDR2 is YFSETQ in the germline V gene. The CDR3 spans 14 residues. Deletions cut 2 bases from V and 2 bases from J, with 10 bases between. The DNA of the CDR3 is TGCGCCAGCAGCTTTGAGGAGACCAACTATGGCTACACCTTC. It specifies CASSFEETNYGYTF.

The rearrangement uses TRBV18 and TRBJ1-2; 7 bases fit TRBD1. The CDR3 extends over 14 amino acids. With 6 bases clipped from V and 4 bases from J, the junction kept 8 bases outside the gene matches. Germline CDR1 KGHSH, CDR2 LQKENI. CDR3 in amino acids: CASSLGTASYGYTF. Written as DNA, the CDR3 is TGTGCCAGCTCCCTTGGGACAGCCTCCTATGGCTACACCTTC.

This rearrangement joins TRBV11-3 to TRBJ2-7, with 10 bases aligning to TRBD1. V shed 1 base, J shed 5 bases, and the junction held 5 bases outside the gene matches. Germline V gene lookup returns CDR1 SGHNT and CDR2 YENEEA. The CDR3 loop spans 15 amino acids. The CDR3 DNA follows: TGTGCCAGCAGCTTAGCCGGGACAGGGGCCGACGAGCAGTACTTC. Its protein product is CASSLAGTGADEQYF.

The chain employs TRBV4-2 and TRBJ2-1, with D hard to call. The germline V gene has CDR1 LGHNA and CDR2 YNFKEQ. The CDR3 is 12 residues long. The V gene lost 5 bases and the J gene lost 6 bases, with 8 bases spanning the gap. The CDR3 nucleotides read TGTGCCAGCAGCTCTGGCTTCAATGAGCAGTTCTTC. It translates to CASSSGFNEQFF.

The chain recombines TRBV4-1 with TRBJ2-1; 7 nucleotides match TRBD1. The CDR3 has 16 residues. Germline CDR1 is MGHRA and CDR2 is YSYEKL. J gave up 2 bases and V 3 bases, and 7 bases lay outside the gene matches. The CDR3 region has the DNA TGCGCCAGCAGCCACACTAACAGGGGAACCTACAATGAGCAGTTCTTC. As protein: CASSHTNRGTYNEQFF.

The CDR3 spells CASSSTPYYEQYF. DNA of the CDR3: TGTGCCAGCAGTTCGACACCTTACTACGAGCAGTACTTC. This rearrangement joins TRBV12-3 or TRBV12-4 to TRBJ2-7; D call uncertain. V was trimmed by 4 bases and J by 3 bases, leaving 10 bases between them. The CDR3 extends over 13 amino acids.